One TCR beta chain is described in this entry. Its antigen is as yet unknown. At the DNA level, this CDR3 is encoded by other sequences in the same sample as well. The germline CDR1 and CDR2 sequences are SGHTA and FQGNSA. CDR3 length equals 16 residues. Trimming at V came to 1 base and at J to 1 base, leaving 2 bases not matched to a gene. TCRdb keeps only in-frame clones here, not all; method: immunoSEQ multiplex PCR. The profile shows around 2.1 million clones, around 95% of them singletons. The data stem from a study of shared clonotypes between healthy human individuals. Study background: The cohort had a couple of women and a few men, ages 18 to 49.

Into CD45RA+ naive and CD45RA-negative memory subsets, the CD4+ cells were split. Study-level points and caveats: A generally larger estimated richness was seen in naive subsets than in memory subsets. Rarefaction curves obtained for sorted subsets showed sequencing incomplete despite large depth.

The TCR originated in a man between 18 and 29 years old in good health. The V gene is TRBV7-2, the J gene TRBJ2-3; TRBD2 aligns across 10 bases. Sequencing was performed on naive CD4+ T cells sorted from blood. Subset of the sample: CD45RA+ positively selected. The CDR3 DNA sequence: TGTGCCAGCAGCTTAGTTGGGACTAGCGGCACAGATACGCAGTATTTT. Translated: CASSLVGTSGTDTQYF.